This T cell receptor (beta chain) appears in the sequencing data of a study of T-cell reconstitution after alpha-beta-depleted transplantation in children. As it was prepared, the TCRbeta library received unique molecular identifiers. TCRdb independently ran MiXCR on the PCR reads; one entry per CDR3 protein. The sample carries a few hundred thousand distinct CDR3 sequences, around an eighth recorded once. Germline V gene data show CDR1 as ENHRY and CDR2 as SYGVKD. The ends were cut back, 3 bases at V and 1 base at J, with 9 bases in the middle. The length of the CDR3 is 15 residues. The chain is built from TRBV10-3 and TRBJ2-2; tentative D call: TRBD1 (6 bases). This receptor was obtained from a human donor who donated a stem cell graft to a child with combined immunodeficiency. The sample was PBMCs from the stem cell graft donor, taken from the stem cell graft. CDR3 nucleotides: TGTGCCATCAGTGACAGGGGATTGAACACCGGGGAGCTGTTTTTT. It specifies CAISDRGLNTGELFF.